This TCR beta chain emerged from a study of blood T cell repertoires in COVID-19. Assay: immunoSEQ multiplex PCR; the TCRdb copy retains only in-frame clones and omits some. The sample includes 290,000 or so clones, about nine tenths seen only once; the top ten take 2% to 2.5%. This clone appeared once. CDR1 and CDR2 (germline): SGHRS, YFSETQ. Trimming removed 4 bases from V and 1 base from J, with 11 bases in between. This CDR3 region has 14 residues. This sequence originates from a woman aged 30 to 39 with COVID-19, enrolled during active disease. V is TRBV5-1 and J is TRBJ1-2; a possible D gene is TRBD1 (6 bases). What was sequenced was peripheral blood. The CDR3 DNA reads TGCGCCAGCAGCCCGGACAGTATTAACTATGGCTACACCTTC. Translated: CASSPDSINYGYTF. Using reference TRBV5-1 and TRBJ1-2 for the parts outside the CDR3, the full variable domain is KAGVTQTPRYLIKTRGQQVTLSCSPISGHRSVSWYQQTPGQGLQFLFEYFSETQRNKGNFPGRFSGRQFSNSRSEMNVSTLELGDSALYLCASSPDSINYGYTFGSGTRLTVV.